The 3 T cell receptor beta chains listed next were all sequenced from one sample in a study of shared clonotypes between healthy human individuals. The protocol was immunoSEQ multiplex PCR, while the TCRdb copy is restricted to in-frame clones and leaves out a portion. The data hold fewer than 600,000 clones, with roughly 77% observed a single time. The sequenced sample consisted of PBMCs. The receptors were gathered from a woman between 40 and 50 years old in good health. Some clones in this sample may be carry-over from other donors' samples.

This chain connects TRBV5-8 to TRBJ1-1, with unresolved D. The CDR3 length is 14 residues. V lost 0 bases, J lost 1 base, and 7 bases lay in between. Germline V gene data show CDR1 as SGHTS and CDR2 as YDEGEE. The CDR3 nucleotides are TGTGCCAGCAGCTTGGGGGTCTGGAACACTGAAGCTTTCTTT. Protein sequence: CASSLGVWNTEAFF.

The CDR3 spells CASRISTGELFF. Here the CDR3 DNA reads TGTGCCAGCAGGATCAGCACCGGGGAGCTGTTTTTT. The chain combines TRBV28 with TRBJ2-2; D unresolved. The CDR3 spans 12 residues. Germline CDR1 MDHEN, CDR2 SYDVKM. V was cut by 6 bases and J by 4 bases, with 6 bases left in between.

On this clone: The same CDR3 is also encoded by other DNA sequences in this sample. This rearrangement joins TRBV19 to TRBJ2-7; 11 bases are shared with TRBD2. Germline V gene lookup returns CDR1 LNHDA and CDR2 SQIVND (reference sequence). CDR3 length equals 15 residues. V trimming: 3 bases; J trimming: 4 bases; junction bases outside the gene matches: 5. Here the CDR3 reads CASSIASGRSYEQYF. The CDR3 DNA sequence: TGTGCCAGTAGTATCGCTAGCGGGAGGAGTTACGAGCAGTACTTC.